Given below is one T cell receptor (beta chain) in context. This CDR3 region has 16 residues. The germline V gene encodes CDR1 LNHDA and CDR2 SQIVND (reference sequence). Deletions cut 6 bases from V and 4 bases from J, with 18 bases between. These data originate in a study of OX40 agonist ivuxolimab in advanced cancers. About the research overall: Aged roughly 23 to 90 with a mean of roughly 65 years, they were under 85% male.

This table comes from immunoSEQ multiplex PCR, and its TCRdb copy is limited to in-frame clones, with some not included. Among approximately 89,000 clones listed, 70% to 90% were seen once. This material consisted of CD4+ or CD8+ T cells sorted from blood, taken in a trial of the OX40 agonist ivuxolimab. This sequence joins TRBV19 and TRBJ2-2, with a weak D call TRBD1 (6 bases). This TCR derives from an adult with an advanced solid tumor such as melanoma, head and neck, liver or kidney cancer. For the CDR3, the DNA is TGTGCCAGTAGCCGCCCCCGTACAGGGTTCACCGGGGAGCTGTTTTTT. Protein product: CASSRPRTGFTGELFF.